This T cell receptor (beta chain) was obtained from a study of blood T cell repertoires in COVID-19. Assay: immunoSEQ multiplex PCR; the TCRdb copy retains only in-frame clones and omits some. The sample carries 150,000 or so clones, approximately 85% recorded once. CDR3 length: 17 amino acids. Germline-derived CDR1 and CDR2 are WSHSY and SAAADI. Trimming at V came to 4 bases and at J to 3 bases, leaving 11 bases not matched to a gene. The Seattle patients, enrolled during active infection, were followed longitudinally. Sequences were obtained from peripheral blood. This clonotype was sampled from a man in his sixties with COVID-19, enrolled during active disease. The chain joins TRBV10-2 to TRBJ1-1; the match to TRBD1 covers 10 bases. The CDR3 protein is CASSAGDRGFSYTEAFF. Here the CDR3 DNA reads TGCGCCAGCAGTGCCGGGGACAGGGGTTTTTCATACACTGAAGCTTTCTTT.